These 11 T cell receptor beta chains share one sample of origin, sequenced in a study of blood T cell repertoires in COVID-19. The repertoire was sequenced with immunoSEQ multiplex PCR; TCRdb's copy has only in-frame clones and lacks some. The sample carries fewer than 60,000 clones, approximately 80% recorded once. Sequenced material: peripheral blood. These receptor sequences come from a man aged 25-45 years with COVID-19, enrolled during active disease.

The chain joins TRBV6-5 to TRBJ2-2; the D gene is possibly TRBD1 (5 bases). CDR1 and CDR2 (germline): MNHEY, SVGAGI. The CDR3 is 15 residues long. The ends were cut back, 8 bases at V and 5 bases at J, with 18 bases in the middle. The chain's CDR3 is CASPIEGAGTGELFF. DNA of the CDR3: TGTGCCAGCCCTATTGAAGGGGCTGGGACCGGGGAGCTGTTTTTT.

The CDR3 DNA reads TGTGCCAGCAGTCCCAGGGCGGACACCGGGGAGCTGTTTTTT. The encoded protein is CASSPRADTGELFF. The chain couples TRBV6-5 to TRBJ2-2; possible D gene TRBD1, 5 bases. With 5 bases removed from V and 3 bases from J, the gap between germline ends came to 10 bases. Germline lookup yields CDR1 MNHEY and CDR2 SVGAGI. The CDR3 sequence is 14 residues long.

The rearrangement uses TRBV27 and TRBJ2-7; a possible D gene is TRBD1 (6 bases). V was clipped by 5 bases and J by 2 bases, with 16 bases between them. The CDR3 totals 15 residues. In germline, CDR1 is MNHEY, CDR2 SMNVEV (reference sequence). The DNA of the CDR3 is TGTGCCAGCAGTCTCTACAGGGCCTCTACCTACGAGCAGTACTTC. Translated, it gives CASSLYRASTYEQYF.

The V call is TRBV4-2, the J call TRBJ2-1; no clear D gene. In germline, CDR1 is LGHNA, CDR2 YNFKEQ. This CDR3 contains 12 residues. Trimming removed 2 bases from V and 9 bases from J, with 8 bases in between. CDR3 nucleotides: TGTGCCAGCAGCCAACAGCCGGGTGAGCAGTTCTTC. It specifies CASSQQPGEQFF.

The J gene is TRBJ2-1, the V gene TRBV4-2, with D perhaps TRBD2 (5 bases). Per the germline V gene, CDR1 is LGHNA and CDR2 is YNFKEQ. Trimming stripped 5 bases from V and 2 bases from J, with 16 bases between. This CDR3 has 16 residues. CDR3 in DNA: TGTGCCAGCAGCGAGGGCCCGGAGATACCCTACAATGAGCAGTTCTTC. Translating gives CASSEGPEIPYNEQFF.

This chain connects TRBV6-5 to TRBJ1-1, with 7 bases that match TRBD1. The V gene end was trimmed by 6 bases and the J gene end by 1 base; junction bases not matched to a gene: 2. Germline values: CDR1 MNHEY, CDR2 SVGAGI. The CDR3 sequence is 13 residues long. The CDR3 DNA is TGTGCCAGCAGACAGGGGTGGAACACTGAAGCTTTCTTT. This sequence encodes CASRQGWNTEAFF.

This chain connects TRBV2 to TRBJ2-1, with TRBD2 identical over 9 bases. The trim removed 7 bases at V and 0 bases at J, leaving 7 bases unmatched. Germline CDR1 and CDR2: SNHLY and FYNNEI. This CDR3 has 16 residues. DNA for the CDR3: TGTGCCAGCACTAGGCTAGCGGGGACCTCCTACAATGAGCAGTTCTTC. This encodes CASTRLAGTSYNEQFF.

In its sample, this clone was seen a few times. V is TRBV14 and J is TRBJ1-2; TRBD1 agrees at 7 bases. This CDR3 is 16 amino acids long. V shed 0 bases, J shed 6 bases, and the junction held 10 bases outside the gene matches. CDR1 SGHDN and CDR2 FVKESK come from the germline V gene. CDR3 DNA sequence: TGTGCCAGCAGCCAAGAAGGGTCGAACAGGGGAGATGGCTACACCTTC. Residues: CASSQEGSNRGDGYTF.

This clone was picked up one time. This sequence joins TRBV7-2 and TRBJ1-2, with 7 bases lining up with TRBD1. Losses at the gene ends were 0 bases for V and 8 bases for J; bases not matched to a gene: 6. The CDR3 runs 14 residues. The germline V gene has CDR1 SGHTA and CDR2 FQGNSA. The CDR3 sequence is CASSLALRQGGYTF. The CDR3 DNA reads as TGTGCCAGCAGCTTAGCGTTACGACAGGGAGGCTACACCTTC.

This chain uses TRBV27 with TRBJ1-5; 8 nucleotides line up with TRBD1. Trimming at V came to 4 bases and at J to 3 bases, leaving 5 bases not matched to a gene. There are 15 residues in the CDR3. The germline gives CDR1 MNHEY, CDR2 SMNVEV (reference sequence). This CDR3 reads CASSSRTGINQPQHF. The CDR3 DNA reads as TGTGCCAGCAGTTCCCGGACAGGGATCAATCAGCCCCAGCATTTT.

This chain links TRBV28 with TRBJ1-2; 7 bases are a match to TRBD1. This CDR3 is 14 amino acids long. The trim removed 3 bases at V and 6 bases at J, leaving 7 bases unmatched. Germline lookup yields CDR1 MDHEN and CDR2 SYDVKM. The CDR3 loop is CASSFLRQGHGYTF. Here the CDR3 DNA reads TGTGCCAGCAGTTTCCTTCGACAGGGTCATGGCTACACCTTC.